These T cell receptor beta chains were read from a single sample in a study of radiotherapy plus CTLA-4 blockade in lung cancer. The protocol was immunoSEQ multiplex PCR, while the TCRdb copy is restricted to in-frame clones and leaves out a portion. Of 70,000 to 90,000 clones in the sample, about 87% are singletons; the top ten hold 0.87%. Sequencing used peripheral blood, obtained from a patient treated with radiotherapy plus ipilimumab. These TCRs come from a human donor with non-small cell lung cancer who had stable disease on radiotherapy plus ipilimumab. Each CDR3 is given with its conserved first and last residue. A D gene is named only where the DNA matches it firmly. Not every row has a clone size; where given, it reads once, few, many or a size class.

D	length	V	size	J	CDR3	DNA
.	18	TRBV4-1	.	TRBJ2-2	CASSQIVLGRANTGELFF	TGCGCCAGCAGCCAAATAGTCTTGGGCAGGGCGAACACCGGGGAGCTGTTTTTT
.	14	TRBV29-1	.	TRBJ1-1	CSVEGNGEVTEAFF	TGCAGCGTTGAAGGGAACGGGGAGGTCACTGAAGCTTTCTTT
.	14	TRBV10-1	.	TRBJ1-1	CASSESGGNTEAFF	TGCGCCAGCAGTGAGTCGGGAGGGAACACTGAAGCTTTCTTT
.	13	TRBV5-4	.	TRBJ2-5	CASSTGGAETQYF	TGTGCCAGCAGCACCGGAGGGGCGGAGACCCAGTACTTC
.	17	TRBV30	.	TRBJ2-2	CASPPAGQILNTGELFF	TGTGCCTCACCCCCCGCCGGACAGATTTTGAACACCGGGGAGCTGTTTTTT
TRBD2	16	TRBV11-2	.	TRBJ2-7	CASSLGPTSGGYEQYF	TGTGCCAGCAGCTTAGGCCCCACTAGCGGGGGTTACGAGCAGTACTTC
.	16	TRBV11-2	.	TRBJ2-7	CASSLLLQGRVVEQYF	TGTGCCAGCAGCTTACTATTGCAGGGGAGGGTGGTGGAGCAGTACTTC
TRBD1	15	TRBV7-9	.	TRBJ1-5	CASSAEGASNQPQHF	TGTGCCAGCAGCGCTGAGGGGGCTAGCAATCAGCCCCAGCATTTT
.	16	TRBV7-3	.	TRBJ1-6	CASSLGGAAYNSPLHF	TGTGCCAGCAGCTTAGGGGGCGCCGCCTATAATTCACCCCTCCACTTT
.	15	TRBV5-4	.	TRBJ1-6	CASSSRREHNSPLHF	TGTGCCAGCAGCTCTCGACGGGAACATAATTCACCCCTCCACTTT
TRBD1	16	TRBV29-1	.	TRBJ2-1	CSVAGQGALKYNEQFF	TGCAGCGTTGCGGGACAGGGGGCACTTAAATACAATGAGCAGTTCTTC
.	14	TRBV30	.	TRBJ1-1	CAWSVAGGRTEAFF	TGTGCCTGGAGTGTTGCCGGGGGACGAACTGAAGCTTTCTTT
TRBD1	15	TRBV18	.	TRBJ2-2	CASSETQGATGELFF	TGTGCCAGCTCAGAAACCCAGGGGGCCACCGGGGAGCTGTTTTTT
.	15	TRBV7-8	.	TRBJ1-1	CASSFYDTQNTEAFF	TGTGCCAGCAGCTTCTATGACACACAGAACACTGAAGCTTTCTTT
.	11	TRBV10-1	.	TRBJ2-2	CASGNSGELFF	TGCGCCAGCGGCAATAGCGGGGAGCTGTTTTTT
.	14	TRBV30	.	TRBJ1-5	CAWSVTDSNQPQHF	TGTGCCTGGAGTGTCACGGATAGCAATCAGCCCCAGCATTTT
.	15	TRBV6-1	.	TRBJ2-2	CASSPGLFDTGELFF	TGTGCCAGCAGTCCTGGACTTTTCGACACCGGGGAGCTGTTTTTT
.	14	TRBV19	few	TRBJ1-5	CASKWDGYNQPQHF	TGTGCCAGTAAATGGGACGGTTACAATCAGCCCCAGCATTTT
.	15	TRBV6-1	.	TRBJ1-4	CASSTQLATNEKLFF	TGTGCCAGCAGCACACAGTTAGCAACTAATGAAAAACTGTTTTTT
.	15	TRBV4-1	once	TRBJ2-2	CASSGGTSTTGELFF	TGCGCCAGCAGCGGAGGGACATCCACCACCGGGGAGCTGTTTTTT
.	13	TRBV5-1	.	TRBJ2-3	CASSPQGADTQYF	TGCGCCAGCAGCCCGCAAGGAGCGGATACGCAGTATTTT
TRBD2	14	TRBV27	.	TRBJ2-5	CATRRAGEWETQYF	TGTGCCACCCGCCGAGCGGGAGAATGGGAGACCCAGTACTTC
.	15	TRBV7-2	.	TRBJ2-5	CASSVRRGPQETQYF	TGTGCCAGCAGCGTCCGACGGGGGCCGCAAGAGACCCAGTACTTC
TRBD2	18	TRBV4-2	.	TRBJ2-5	CASSQVSPGLAGKETQYF	TGTGCCAGCAGCCAAGTATCTCCGGGACTAGCGGGAAAAGAGACCCAGTACTTC
TRBD1	13	TRBV2	once	TRBJ2-7	CASMDRGRFEQYF	TGTGCCAGCATGGACAGGGGGCGCTTCGAGCAGTACTTC
TRBD1	14	TRBV18	.	TRBJ1-2	CASSPGRGNYGYTF	TGTGCCAGCTCACCAGGCAGGGGGAACTATGGCTACACCTTC
.	13	TRBV27	.	TRBJ1-3	CASGTTAGNTIYF	TGTGCCAGCGGGACTACGGCGGGAAACACCATATATTTT